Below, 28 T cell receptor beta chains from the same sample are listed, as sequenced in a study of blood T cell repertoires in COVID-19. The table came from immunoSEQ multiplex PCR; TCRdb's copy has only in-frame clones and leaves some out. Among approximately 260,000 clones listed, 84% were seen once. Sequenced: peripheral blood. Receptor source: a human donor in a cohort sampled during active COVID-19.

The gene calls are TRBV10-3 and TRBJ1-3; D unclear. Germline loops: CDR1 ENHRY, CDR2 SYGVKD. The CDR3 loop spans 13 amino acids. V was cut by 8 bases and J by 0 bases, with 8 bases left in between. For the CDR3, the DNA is TGTGCCATCTCACGCGACTCTGGAAACACCATATATTTT. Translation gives CAISRDSGNTIYF.

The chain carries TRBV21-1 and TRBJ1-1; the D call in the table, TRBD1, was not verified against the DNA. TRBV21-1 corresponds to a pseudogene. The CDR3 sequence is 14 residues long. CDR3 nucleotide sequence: TGTGCCAGCAGCAAAATTAACAGGGGGCGTGAAGCTTTCTTT. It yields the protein CASSKINRGREAFF.

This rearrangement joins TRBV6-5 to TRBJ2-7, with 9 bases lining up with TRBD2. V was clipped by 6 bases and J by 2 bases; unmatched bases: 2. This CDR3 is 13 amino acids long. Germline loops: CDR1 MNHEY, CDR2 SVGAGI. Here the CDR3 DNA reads TGTGCCAGCAGAGGCGGGGGGGCCTACGAGCAGTACTTC. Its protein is CASRGGGAYEQYF.

CDR3 amino acids: CASSLGPDTSQETQYF. Here the CDR3 DNA reads TGCGCCAGCAGCTTGGGTCCGGACACGTCCCAAGAGACCCAGTACTTC. The rearrangement joins TRBV5-1 to TRBJ2-5, with D tentatively TRBD1 (5 bases). Germline V gene sequence: CDR1 SGHRS, CDR2 YFSETQ. V was trimmed by 0 bases and J by 1 base, leaving 13 bases between them. The CDR3 covers 16 residues.

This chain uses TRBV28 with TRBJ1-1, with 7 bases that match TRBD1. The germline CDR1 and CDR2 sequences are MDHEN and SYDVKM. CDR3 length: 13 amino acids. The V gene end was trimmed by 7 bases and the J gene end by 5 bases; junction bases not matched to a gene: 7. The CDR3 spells CASTDRVRTEAFF. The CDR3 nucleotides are TGTGCCAGCACCGACAGGGTGAGGACTGAAGCTTTCTTT.

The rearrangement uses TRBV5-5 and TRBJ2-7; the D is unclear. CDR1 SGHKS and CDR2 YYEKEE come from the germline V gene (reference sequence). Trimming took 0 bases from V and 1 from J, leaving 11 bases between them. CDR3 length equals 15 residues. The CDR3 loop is CASSLVGIPSYEQYF. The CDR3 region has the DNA TGTGCCAGCAGCTTGGTCGGTATTCCGTCCTACGAGCAGTACTTC.

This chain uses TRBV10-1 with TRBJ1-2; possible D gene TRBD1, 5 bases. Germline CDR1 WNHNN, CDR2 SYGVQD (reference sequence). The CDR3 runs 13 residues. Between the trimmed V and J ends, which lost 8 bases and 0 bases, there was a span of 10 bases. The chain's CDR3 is CASQDTANYGYTF. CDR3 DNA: TGCGCCAGCCAGGACACCGCTAACTATGGCTACACCTTC.

CDR3 bases: TGTGCCAGTAGTACCCGGACTACCGGACGGGACGAGCAGTACTTC. Residues: CASSTRTTGRDEQYF. This chain connects TRBV19 to TRBJ2-7; D is possibly TRBD2 (6 bases). CDR3 length equals 15 residues. Germline V gene sequence: CDR1 LNHDA, CDR2 SQIVND (reference sequence). V was trimmed by 4 bases and J by 5 bases, leaving 18 bases between them.

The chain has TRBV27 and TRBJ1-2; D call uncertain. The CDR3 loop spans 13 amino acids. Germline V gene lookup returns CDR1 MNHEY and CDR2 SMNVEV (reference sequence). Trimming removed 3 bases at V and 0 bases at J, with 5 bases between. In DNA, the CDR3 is TGTGCCAGCAGTTTGGCAGCTAACTATGGCTACACCTTC. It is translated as CASSLAANYGYTF.

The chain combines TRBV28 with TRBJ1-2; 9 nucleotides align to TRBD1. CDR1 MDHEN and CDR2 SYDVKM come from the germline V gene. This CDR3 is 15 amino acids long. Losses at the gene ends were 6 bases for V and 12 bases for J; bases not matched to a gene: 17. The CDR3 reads CASRGNRGQGAPDTF. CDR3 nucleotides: TGTGCCAGCAGAGGTAACAGGGGGCAGGGAGCTCCCGACACCTTC.

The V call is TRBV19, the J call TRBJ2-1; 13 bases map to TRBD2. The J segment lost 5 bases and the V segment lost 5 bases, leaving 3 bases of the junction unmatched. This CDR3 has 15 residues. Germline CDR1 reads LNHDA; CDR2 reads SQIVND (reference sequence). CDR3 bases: TGTGCCAGTAGTGGACTAGCGGGAGTCGACAATGAGCAGTTCTTC. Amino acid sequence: CASSGLAGVDNEQFF.

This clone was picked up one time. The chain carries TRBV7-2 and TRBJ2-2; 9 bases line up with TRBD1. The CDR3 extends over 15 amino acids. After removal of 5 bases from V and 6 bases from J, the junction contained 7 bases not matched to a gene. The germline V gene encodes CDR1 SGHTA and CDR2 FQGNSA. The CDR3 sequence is CASSRDRGEAGELFF. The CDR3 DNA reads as TGTGCCAGCAGCCGCGACAGGGGGGAAGCCGGGGAGCTGTTTTTT.

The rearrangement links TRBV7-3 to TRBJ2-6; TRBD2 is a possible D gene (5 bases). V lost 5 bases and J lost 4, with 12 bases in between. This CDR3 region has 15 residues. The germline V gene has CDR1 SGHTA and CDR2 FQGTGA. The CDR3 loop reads CASSPQGSGANVLTF. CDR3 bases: TGTGCCAGCAGCCCACAAGGGAGCGGGGCCAACGTCCTGACTTTC. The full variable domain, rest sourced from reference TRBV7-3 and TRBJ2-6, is GAGVSQTPSNKVTEKGKYVELRCDPISGHTALYWYRQSLGQGPEFLIYFQGTGAADDSGLPNDRFFAVRPEGSVSTLKIQRTERGDSAVYLCASSPQGSGANVLTFGAGSRLTVL.

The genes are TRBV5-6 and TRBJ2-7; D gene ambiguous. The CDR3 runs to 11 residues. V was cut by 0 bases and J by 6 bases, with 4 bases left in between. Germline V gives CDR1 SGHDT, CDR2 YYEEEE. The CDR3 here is CASSLAFEQYF. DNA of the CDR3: TGTGCCAGCAGCTTGGCCTTCGAGCAGTACTTC.

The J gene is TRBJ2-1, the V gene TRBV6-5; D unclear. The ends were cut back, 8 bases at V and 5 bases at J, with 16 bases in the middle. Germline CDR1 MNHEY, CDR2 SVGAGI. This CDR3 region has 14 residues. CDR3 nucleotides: TGTGCCAGCCGACGGCGGCAGTGGGACAATGAGCAGTTCTTC. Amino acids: CASRRRQWDNEQFF.

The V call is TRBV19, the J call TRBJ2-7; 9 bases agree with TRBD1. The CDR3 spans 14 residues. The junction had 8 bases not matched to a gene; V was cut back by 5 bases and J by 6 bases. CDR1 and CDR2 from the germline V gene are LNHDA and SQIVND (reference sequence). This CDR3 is CASSVDRGVAEQYF. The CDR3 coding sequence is TGTGCCAGTAGTGTGGACAGGGGAGTGGCCGAGCAGTACTTC. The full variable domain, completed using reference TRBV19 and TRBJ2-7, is DGGITQSPKYLFRKEGQNVTLSCEQNLNHDAMYWYRQDPGQGLRLIYYSQIVNDFQKGDIAEGYSVSREKKESFPLTVTSAQKNPTAFYLCASSVDRGVAEQYFGPGTRLTVT.

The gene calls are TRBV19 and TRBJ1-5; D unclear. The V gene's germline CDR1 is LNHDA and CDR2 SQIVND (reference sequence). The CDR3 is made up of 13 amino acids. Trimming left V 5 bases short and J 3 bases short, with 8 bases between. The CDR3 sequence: CASSPGINQPQHF. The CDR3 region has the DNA TGTGCCAGTAGTCCGGGAATCAATCAGCCCCAGCATTTT.

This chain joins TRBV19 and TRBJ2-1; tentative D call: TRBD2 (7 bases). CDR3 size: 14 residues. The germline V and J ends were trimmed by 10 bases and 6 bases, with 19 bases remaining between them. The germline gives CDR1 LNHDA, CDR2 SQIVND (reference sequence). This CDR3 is CATRGASGTNEQFF. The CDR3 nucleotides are TGTGCCACTCGGGGGGCTAGCGGAACCAATGAGCAGTTCTTC.

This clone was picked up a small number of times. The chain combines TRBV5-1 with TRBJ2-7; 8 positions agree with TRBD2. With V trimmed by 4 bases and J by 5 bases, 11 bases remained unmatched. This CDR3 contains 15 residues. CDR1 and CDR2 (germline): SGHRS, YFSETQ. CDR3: CASSPRGGLGDEQYF. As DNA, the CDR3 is TGCGCCAGCAGCCCCCGGGGGGGGTTGGGTGACGAGCAGTACTTC.

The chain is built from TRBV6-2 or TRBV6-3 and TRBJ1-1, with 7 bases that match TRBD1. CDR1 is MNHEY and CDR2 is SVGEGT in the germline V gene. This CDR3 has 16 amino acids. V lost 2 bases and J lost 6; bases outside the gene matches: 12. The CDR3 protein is CASSYPRFTGQAEAFF. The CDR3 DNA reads TGTGCCAGCAGTTACCCGAGATTTACCGGACAGGCTGAAGCTTTCTTT.

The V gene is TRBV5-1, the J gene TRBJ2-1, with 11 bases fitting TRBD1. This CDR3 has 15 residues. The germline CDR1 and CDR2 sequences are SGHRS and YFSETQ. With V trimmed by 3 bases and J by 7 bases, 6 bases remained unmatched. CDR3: CASSSGQGVGNEQFF. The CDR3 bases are TGCGCCAGCAGCTCGGGACAGGGGGTGGGGAATGAGCAGTTCTTC.

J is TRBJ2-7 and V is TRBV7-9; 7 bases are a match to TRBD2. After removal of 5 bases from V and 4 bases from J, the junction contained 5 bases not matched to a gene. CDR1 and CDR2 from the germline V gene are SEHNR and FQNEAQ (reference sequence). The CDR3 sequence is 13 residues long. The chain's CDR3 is CASSLTGGYEQYF. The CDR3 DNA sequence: TGTGCCAGCAGCCTTACGGGGGGTTACGAGCAGTACTTC.

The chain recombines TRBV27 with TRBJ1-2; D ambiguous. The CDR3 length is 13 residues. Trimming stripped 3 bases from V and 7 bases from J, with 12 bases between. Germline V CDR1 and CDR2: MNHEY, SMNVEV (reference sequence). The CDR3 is CASSFKSGSGYTF. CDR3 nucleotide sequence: TGTGCCAGCAGTTTTAAGTCCGGGTCTGGCTACACCTTC.

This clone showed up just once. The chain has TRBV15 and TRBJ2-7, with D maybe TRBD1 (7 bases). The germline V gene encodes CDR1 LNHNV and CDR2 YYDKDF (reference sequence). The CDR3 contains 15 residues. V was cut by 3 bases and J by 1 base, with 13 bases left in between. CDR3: CATSRGGTVSYEQYF. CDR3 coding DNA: TGTGCCACCAGCAGGGGCGGGACAGTGTCCTACGAGCAGTACTTC. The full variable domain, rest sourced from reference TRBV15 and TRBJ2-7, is DAMVIQNPRYQVTQFGKPVTLSCSQTLNHNVMYWYQQKSSQAPKLLFHYYDKDFNNEADTPDNFQSRRPNTSFCFLDIRSPGLGDTAMYLCATSRGGTVSYEQYFGPGTRLTVT.

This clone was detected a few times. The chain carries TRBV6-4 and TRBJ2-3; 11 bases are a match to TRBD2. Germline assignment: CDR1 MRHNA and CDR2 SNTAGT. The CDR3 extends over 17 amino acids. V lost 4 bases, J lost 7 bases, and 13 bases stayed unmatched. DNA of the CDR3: TGTGCCAGCAGTGGGACTAGCGGGTTTTCCACCGTGAATACGCAGTATTTT. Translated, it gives CASSGTSGFSTVNTQYF.

CDR3 nucleotide sequence: TGCGCCAGCAAAGGGACTAGCGGGGCGGAGACCCAGTACTTC. Translation: CASKGTSGAETQYF. The chain links TRBV5-1 to TRBJ2-5, with 13 bases lining up with TRBD2. Trimming removed 6 bases from V and 5 bases from J; junction bases left unmatched: 4. Germline-derived CDR1 and CDR2 are SGHRS and YFSETQ. This CDR3 comprises 14 residues.

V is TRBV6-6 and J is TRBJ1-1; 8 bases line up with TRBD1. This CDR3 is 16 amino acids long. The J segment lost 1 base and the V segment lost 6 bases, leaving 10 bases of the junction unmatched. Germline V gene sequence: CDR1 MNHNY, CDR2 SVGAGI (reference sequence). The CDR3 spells CASSRIIGTGNTEAFF. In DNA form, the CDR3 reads TGTGCCAGCAGCCGGATTATAGGGACAGGGAACACTGAAGCTTTCTTT.

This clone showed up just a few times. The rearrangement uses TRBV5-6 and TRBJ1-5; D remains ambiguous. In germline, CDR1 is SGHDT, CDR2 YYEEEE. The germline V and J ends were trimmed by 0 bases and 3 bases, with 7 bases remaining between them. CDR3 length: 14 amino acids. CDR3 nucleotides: TGTGCCAGCAGCTTGGGACTAAACAATCAGCCCCAGCATTTT. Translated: CASSLGLNNQPQHF.